This entry describes one T cell receptor (beta chain). The antigen is undetermined. The sample is drawn from a study of CD8+ T cells in alopecia areata. The study's findings and limits: Lesional scalp, especially alopecia totalis/universalis, showed higher clonality than normal scalp.

This CDR3 has 12 amino acids. Germline V gene lookup returns CDR1 SGHDN and CDR2 FVKESK. V was cut by 11 bases and J by 7 bases, with 17 bases left in between. RNA extraction and reverse transcription yielded cDNA as sequencing template. Produced via immunoSEQ multiplex PCR; TCRdb's table is partial and in-frame only. The data show some 170,000 clones, less than 80% seen once. Sequencing was performed on CD8+ T cells sorted from blood, taken at week 0. This clonotype was sampled from a human donor with alopecia areata. J is TRBJ1-1 and V is TRBV14; D remains ambiguous. The CDR3 DNA sequence: TGTGCCTGTTCCCCGTATGCTCATGAAGCTTTCTTT. It yields the protein CACSPYAHEAFF.